Below, one T cell receptor beta chain is given with its context. This sample is drawn from a study of T cell changes during pregnancy in multiple sclerosis. Clones were sequenced by immunoSEQ multiplex PCR, and TCRdb holds only the in-frame ones, with some missing. The sample includes tens of thousands of clones, approximately 91% of them seen just once. From germline, CDR1 is SGHTA and CDR2 FQGNSA. The CDR3 length is 14 residues. J gave up 3 bases and V 5 bases, and 3 bases lay outside the gene matches. This sample comprised peripheral blood, obtained in the first trimester of pregnancy. The receptor comes from a female donor with multiple sclerosis, enrolled in a pregnancy study. The chain employs TRBV7-2 and TRBJ2-1, with TRBD1 matching 8 bases. The CDR3 DNA follows: TGTGCCAGCAGCCCCGGGACAGGCTACAATGAGCAGTTCTTC. Its translation: CASSPGTGYNEQFF.